The rows below give T cell receptor beta chains drawn from one sample of a study of shared clonotypes between healthy human individuals. Sequencing was performed with immunoSEQ multiplex PCR; in TCRdb, only in-frame clones are kept and a portion is missing. The sample records roughly 680,000 clones, over 55% being singletons. The specimen was memory CD4+ T cells sorted from blood. Receptor source: a woman aged 25 to 45 in good health. Each CDR3 is given with its conserved first and last residue. D genes are given only for firm matches. Size is stated for part of the rows, as once, few or many counts, or as a class when the clone is expanded.

j_call: TRBJ2-3; v_call: TRBV28; d_call: -; clone_size: -; cdr3_aa: CATNGDSPTDTQYF; cdr3_nt: TGTGCCACCAATGGAGACAGCCCCACAGATACGCAGTATTTT
j_call: TRBJ2-7; v_call: TRBV30; d_call: -; clone_size: few; cdr3_aa: CAWSGSEQYF; cdr3_nt: TGTGCCTGGAGTGGCTCCGAGCAGTACTTC
j_call: TRBJ2-7; v_call: TRBV27; d_call: TRBD2; clone_size: -; cdr3_aa: CASRPGLAVSYEQYF; cdr3_nt: TGTGCCAGCAGACCCGGACTAGCGGTTTCCTACGAGCAGTACTTC
j_call: TRBJ2-1; v_call: TRBV29-1; d_call: TRBD1; clone_size: -; cdr3_aa: CSVDRQGSNEQFF; cdr3_nt: TGCAGCGTAGACAGACAGGGTTCCAATGAGCAGTTCTTC
j_call: TRBJ1-5; v_call: TRBV28; d_call: -; clone_size: -; cdr3_aa: CASSPPITRPQHF; cdr3_nt: TGTGCCAGCAGTCCCCCGATAACCAGACCCCAGCATTTT
j_call: TRBJ2-5; v_call: TRBV7-3; d_call: -; clone_size: few; cdr3_aa: CASSLGLGAAQETQYF; cdr3_nt: TGTGCCAGCAGCTTAGGGCTAGGGGCGGCCCAAGAGACCCAGTACTTC
j_call: TRBJ2-2; v_call: TRBV15; d_call: -; clone_size: -; cdr3_aa: CATSRDTGAYTGELFF; cdr3_nt: TGTGCCACCAGCAGAGATACGGGGGCCTACACCGGGGAGCTGTTTTTT
j_call: TRBJ1-2; v_call: TRBV27; d_call: TRBD1; clone_size: -; cdr3_aa: CASSRKATGQGGDGYTF; cdr3_nt: TGTGCCAGCAGCCGAAAGGCCACGGGACAGGGAGGAGACGGCTACACCTTC
j_call: TRBJ2-7; v_call: TRBV7-9; d_call: -; clone_size: -; cdr3_aa: CASSFLSRGLEVTEQYF; cdr3_nt: TGTGCCAGCAGCTTCCTGTCACGGGGGCTAGAGGTGACCGAGCAGTACTTC
j_call: TRBJ2-3; v_call: TRBV4-2; d_call: TRBD2; clone_size: once; cdr3_aa: CASSHQITGTSGRGHTTSTDTQYF; cdr3_nt: TGTGCCAGCAGCCATCAAATCACCGGGACTAGCGGGAGGGGACACACGACTAGCACAGATACGCAGTATTTT
j_call: TRBJ1-2; v_call: TRBV11-2; d_call: TRBD1; clone_size: -; cdr3_aa: CASSLAFRGDREYGYTF; cdr3_nt: TGTGCCAGCAGCTTAGCGTTTCGTGGGGACAGGGAGTATGGCTACACCTTC
j_call: TRBJ2-2; v_call: TRBV5-1; d_call: -; clone_size: few; cdr3_aa: CASSSGTENTGELFF; cdr3_nt: TGCGCCAGCAGCAGCGGGACAGAGAACACCGGGGAGCTGTTTTTT
j_call: TRBJ2-7; v_call: TRBV19; d_call: -; clone_size: -; cdr3_aa: CASSIGDASSYEQYF; cdr3_nt: TGTGCCAGTAGTATAGGGGACGCGTCATCCTACGAGCAGTACTTC
j_call: TRBJ2-1; v_call: TRBV5-1; d_call: -; clone_size: -; cdr3_aa: CASSLGDLPTYNEQFF; cdr3_nt: TGCGCCAGCAGCTTGGGGGACCTGCCTACCTACAATGAGCAGTTCTTC
j_call: TRBJ2-1; v_call: TRBV7-9; d_call: -; clone_size: -; cdr3_aa: CASSLGDSSDNEQFF; cdr3_nt: TGTGCCAGCAGCTTAGGTGACTCATCTGACAATGAGCAGTTCTTC
j_call: TRBJ1-1; v_call: TRBV5-6; d_call: TRBD1; clone_size: -; cdr3_aa: CASSSPGTGGRAFF; cdr3_nt: TGTGCCAGCAGCTCCCCAGGGACAGGGGGCCGAGCTTTCTTT
j_call: TRBJ2-5; v_call: TRBV15; d_call: -; clone_size: once; cdr3_aa: CATSRDGGQETQYF; cdr3_nt: TGTGCCACCAGCAGAGATGGAGGGCAAGAGACCCAGTACTTC
j_call: TRBJ2-3; v_call: TRBV14; d_call: TRBD2; clone_size: few; cdr3_aa: CASSQDAGVGTDTQYF; cdr3_nt: TGTGCCAGCAGCCAAGACGCGGGAGTGGGCACAGATACGCAGTATTTT
j_call: TRBJ2-7; v_call: TRBV21-1; d_call: -; clone_size: -; cdr3_aa: CASSKGSGLSSYEQYF; cdr3_nt: TGTGCCAGCAGCAAAGGTAGCGGGCTTAGCTCCTACGAGCAGTACTTC
j_call: TRBJ1-5; v_call: TRBV7-9; d_call: -; clone_size: few; cdr3_aa: CASSPGGRDNQPQHF; cdr3_nt: TGTGCCAGCAGCCCGGGGGGACGGGATAATCAGCCCCAGCATTTT
j_call: TRBJ2-7; v_call: TRBV14; d_call: -; clone_size: -; cdr3_aa: CASSQQSGPYEQYF; cdr3_nt: TGTGCCAGCAGCCAGCAATCGGGTCCCTACGAGCAGTACTTC
j_call: TRBJ2-5; v_call: TRBV7-6; d_call: -; clone_size: -; cdr3_aa: CASSHGGVQETQYF; cdr3_nt: TGTGCCAGCAGTCATGGTGGCGTCCAAGAGACCCAGTACTTC
j_call: TRBJ2-1; v_call: TRBV9; d_call: TRBD2; clone_size: -; cdr3_aa: CASSVTSGYNEQFF; cdr3_nt: TGTGCCAGCAGCGTGACTAGCGGATACAATGAGCAGTTCTTC
j_call: TRBJ2-3; v_call: TRBV29-1; d_call: -; clone_size: many; cdr3_aa: CSVEKESDTQYF; cdr3_nt: TGCAGCGTTGAAAAGGAGTCAGATACGCAGTATTTT
j_call: TRBJ2-7; v_call: TRBV4-1; d_call: -; clone_size: few; cdr3_aa: CASSYGDGDEQYF; cdr3_nt: TGCGCCAGCTCCTACGGGGATGGAGACGAGCAGTACTTC
j_call: TRBJ1-2; v_call: TRBV6-4; d_call: TRBD1; clone_size: -; cdr3_aa: CASSAGQAQAF; cdr3_nt: TGTGCCAGCAGCGCCGGACAGGCCCAGGCCTTC
j_call: TRBJ2-7; v_call: TRBV5-1; d_call: TRBD1; clone_size: few; cdr3_aa: CASRPGTELEQYF; cdr3_nt: TGCGCCAGCAGACCCGGGACAGAACTCGAGCAGTACTTC
j_call: TRBJ2-3; v_call: TRBV4-1; d_call: TRBD1; clone_size: -; cdr3_aa: CASSHNNRQGISTDTQYF; cdr3_nt: TGCGCCAGCAGCCATAACAACCGACAGGGGATAAGCACAGATACGCAGTATTTT
j_call: TRBJ2-7; v_call: TRBV28; d_call: -; clone_size: once; cdr3_aa: CASSSQGRGQYF; cdr3_nt: TGTGCCAGCAGTTCCCAGGGCCGCGGGCAGTACTTC
j_call: TRBJ2-7; v_call: TRBV11-3; d_call: TRBD1; clone_size: -; cdr3_aa: CASSSTGTVRYEQYF; cdr3_nt: TGTGCCAGCAGCTCAACCGGGACAGTGAGGTACGAGCAGTACTTC
j_call: TRBJ2-1; v_call: TRBV2; d_call: -; clone_size: -; cdr3_aa: CASSPWGRGGYNEQFF; cdr3_nt: TGTGCCAGCAGCCCCTGGGGACGGGGTGGGTACAATGAGCAGTTCTTC
j_call: TRBJ1-4; v_call: TRBV18; d_call: TRBD1; clone_size: -; cdr3_aa: CASSLGQGHGEKLFF; cdr3_nt: TGTGCCAGCTCCCTCGGACAGGGCCACGGTGAAAAACTGTTTTTT
j_call: TRBJ1-4; v_call: TRBV11-2; d_call: -; clone_size: -; cdr3_aa: CASSLSTGFPKLFF; cdr3_nt: TGTGCCAGCAGCCTGAGCACAGGGTTCCCAAAACTGTTTTTT
j_call: TRBJ2-1; v_call: TRBV11-2; d_call: TRBD2; clone_size: many; cdr3_aa: CASSSGTSDSNEQFF; cdr3_nt: TGTGCCAGCAGCTCCGGGACTAGTGATAGCAATGAGCAGTTCTTC
j_call: TRBJ1-3; v_call: TRBV6-1; d_call: -; clone_size: -; cdr3_aa: CASSESAQFSGNTIYF; cdr3_nt: TGTGCCAGCAGTGAATCAGCTCAGTTCTCTGGAAACACCATATATTTT